This T cell receptor beta chain was observed in a study of beta chain features in type 1 diabetes. Findings and caveats of the study: Cells with high TCR expression could be over-represented by cDNA sequencing. Moderate but significant shortening of TCRB CDR3s was recorded in all four CD4+ subsets from Type 1 diabetes patients. Reduced insertions and increased deletions marked VDJ junctions in type 1 diabetes patients.

Every isolated RNA sample was fully reverse transcribed, so sequencing captured expressed TCRB transcripts. Sequencing was performed with immunoSEQ multiplex PCR; in TCRdb, only in-frame clones are kept and a portion is missing. This table holds about 170,000 clones, about 8% found once. Germline CDR1 and CDR2: MDHEN and SYDVKM. The CDR3 is 13 amino acids. V lost 4 bases, J lost 7 bases, and 6 bases stayed unmatched. Isolation of CD4+ naive, central memory, regulatory and stem cell-like memory cells was achieved by sorting via CD45RO/CCR7/CD25/CD127/CD95/CD27. The sample holds many counts of this clone. Its antigen is currently unknown.

The sample comprised central memory CD4+ T cells from blood. The receptor was derived from a woman in her forties with type 1 diabetes. The chain employs TRBV28 and TRBJ1-2, with 7 bases matching TRBD1. In DNA form, the CDR3 reads TGTGCCAGCAGTTCGGGACAGTGGGGTGGCTACACCTTC. The encoded protein is CASSSGQWGGYTF.